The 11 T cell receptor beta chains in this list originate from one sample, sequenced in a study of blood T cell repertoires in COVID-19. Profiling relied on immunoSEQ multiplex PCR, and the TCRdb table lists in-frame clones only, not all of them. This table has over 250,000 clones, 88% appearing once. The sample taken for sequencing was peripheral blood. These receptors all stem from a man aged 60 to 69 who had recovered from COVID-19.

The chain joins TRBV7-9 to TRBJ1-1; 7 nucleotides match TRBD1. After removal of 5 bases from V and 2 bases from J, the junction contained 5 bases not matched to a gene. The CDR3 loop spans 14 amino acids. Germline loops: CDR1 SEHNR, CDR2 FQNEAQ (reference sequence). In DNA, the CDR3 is TGTGCCAGCAGCATATCAGGGGGTAACACTGAAGCTTTCTTT. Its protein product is CASSISGGNTEAFF. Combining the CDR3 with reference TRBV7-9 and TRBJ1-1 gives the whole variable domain DTGVSQNPRHKITKRGQNVTFRCDPISEHNRLYWYRQTLGQGPEFLTYFQNEAQLEKSRLLSDRFSAERPKGSFSTLEIQRTEQGDSAMYLCASSISGGNTEAFFGQGTRLTVV.

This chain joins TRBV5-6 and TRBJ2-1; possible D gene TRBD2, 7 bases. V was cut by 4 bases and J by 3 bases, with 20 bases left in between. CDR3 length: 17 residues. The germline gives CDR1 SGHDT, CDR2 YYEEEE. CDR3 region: CASSPEVVGGRYNEQFF. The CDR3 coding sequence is TGTGCCAGCAGCCCAGAGGTGGTGGGGGGGCGCTACAATGAGCAGTTCTTC.

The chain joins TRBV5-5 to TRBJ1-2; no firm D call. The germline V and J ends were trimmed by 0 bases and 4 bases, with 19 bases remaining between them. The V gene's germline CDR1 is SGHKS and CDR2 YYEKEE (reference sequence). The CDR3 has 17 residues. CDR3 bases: TGTGCCAGCAGCTTGGTTCTGCAGGCCCGCGGGGTCTATGGCTACACCTTC. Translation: CASSLVLQARGVYGYTF.

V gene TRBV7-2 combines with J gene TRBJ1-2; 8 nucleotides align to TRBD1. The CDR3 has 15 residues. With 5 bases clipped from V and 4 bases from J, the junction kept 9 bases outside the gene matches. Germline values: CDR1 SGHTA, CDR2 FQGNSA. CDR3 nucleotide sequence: TGTGCCAGCAGCGACCTCCAGGGGGCGCGCTATGGCTACACCTTC. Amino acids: CASSDLQGARYGYTF.

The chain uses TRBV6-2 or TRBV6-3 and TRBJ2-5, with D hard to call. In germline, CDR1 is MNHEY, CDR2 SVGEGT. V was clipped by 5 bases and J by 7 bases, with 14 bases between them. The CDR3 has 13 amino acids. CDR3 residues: CASSRPPRGTQYF. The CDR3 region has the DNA TGTGCCAGCAGTCGCCCCCCCCGAGGGACCCAGTACTTC.

The CDR3 nucleotides are TGTGCCAGCAGCCTTTTAAAACATGGACAGGGTGCCTATGGCTACACCTTC. It translates to CASSLLKHGQGAYGYTF. The rearrangement joins TRBV7-9 to TRBJ1-2; 8 bases are a match to TRBD1. The germline V gene has CDR1 SEHNR and CDR2 FQNEAQ (reference sequence). The CDR3 consists of 17 residues. V lost 5 bases to trimming and J lost 4 bases; unmatched junction nucleotides: 15.

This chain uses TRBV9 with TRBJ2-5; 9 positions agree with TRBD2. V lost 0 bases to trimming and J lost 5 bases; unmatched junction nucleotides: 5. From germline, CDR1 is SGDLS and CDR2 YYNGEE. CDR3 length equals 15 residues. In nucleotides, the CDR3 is TGTGCCAGCAGCGTAGAAGCGGGGGGCGAGGAGACCCAGTACTTC. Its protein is CASSVEAGGEETQYF.

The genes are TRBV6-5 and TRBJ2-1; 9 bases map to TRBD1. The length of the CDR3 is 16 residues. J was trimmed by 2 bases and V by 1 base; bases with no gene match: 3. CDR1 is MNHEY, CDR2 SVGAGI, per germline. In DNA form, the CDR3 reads TGTGCCAGCAGTTACTTCACAGGGGGCGCCTACAATGAGCAGTTCTTC. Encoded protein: CASSYFTGGAYNEQFF.

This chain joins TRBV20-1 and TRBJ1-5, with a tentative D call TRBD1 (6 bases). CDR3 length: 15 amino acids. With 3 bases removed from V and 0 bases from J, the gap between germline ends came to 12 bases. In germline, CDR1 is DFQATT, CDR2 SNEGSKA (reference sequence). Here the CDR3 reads CSASWGGGSNQPQHF. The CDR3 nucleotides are TGCAGTGCTAGTTGGGGAGGGGGTAGCAATCAGCCCCAGCATTTT.

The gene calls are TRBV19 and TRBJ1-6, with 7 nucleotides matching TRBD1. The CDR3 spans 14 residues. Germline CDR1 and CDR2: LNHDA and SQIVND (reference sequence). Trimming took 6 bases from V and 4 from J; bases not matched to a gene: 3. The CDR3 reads CASSPGQYNSPLHF. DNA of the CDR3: TGTGCCAGTAGCCCGGGACAGTATAATTCACCCCTCCACTTT.

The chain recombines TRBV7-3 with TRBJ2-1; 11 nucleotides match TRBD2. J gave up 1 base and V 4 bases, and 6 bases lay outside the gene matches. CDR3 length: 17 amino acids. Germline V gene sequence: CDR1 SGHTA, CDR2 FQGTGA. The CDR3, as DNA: TGTGCCAGCAGCTACGCCGGGACTAGCGGTTCCTACAATGAGCAGTTCTTC. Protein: CASSYAGTSGSYNEQFF. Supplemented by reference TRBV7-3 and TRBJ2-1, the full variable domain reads GAGVSQTPSNKVTEKGKYVELRCDPISGHTALYWYRQSLGQGPEFLIYFQGTGAADDSGLPNDRFFAVRPEGSVSTLKIQRTERGDSAVYLCASSYAGTSGSYNEQFFGPGTRLTVL.